A selection of T cell receptor beta chains follows, all from one sample in a study of CD8+ T cells in alopecia areata. Repertoires were generated with immunoSEQ multiplex PCR, while TCRdb's copy carries only in-frame clones and drops some. The data show 120,000 to 150,000 clones, with around 87% seen just once and over 12% held by the top ten. The sample in question was CD8+ T cells sorted from blood, obtained at week 0. These receptors were collected from a human donor with alopecia areata. Each CDR3 is given with its conserved first and last residue. D genes are given only for firm matches. Only some rows state a clone size, as once, few, many or a class for expanded clones.

- TRBJ2-7 TRBD2 TRBV2 TGTGCCAGCAGGGGGAGAGATGGACTAGCGGGAGTTGCTCCCTACGAGCAGTACTTC CASRGRDGLAGVAPYEQYF
- TRBJ1-1 - TRBV9 TGTGCCAGCAGCGTAGGGGGCCAGACTGAAGCTTTCTTT CASSVGGQTEAFF
once TRBJ2-7 TRBD2 TRBV5-4 TGTGCCAGCAGCTTACCAGCGGGAGCTCGTGAGCAGTACTTC CASSLPAGAREQYF
- TRBJ2-1 - TRBV7-9 TGTGCCAGCAGCTCCTCCCGGACCTCTTACAATGAGCAGTTCTTC CASSSSRTSYNEQFF
- TRBJ1-1 - TRBV7-6 TGTGCCAGCAGCTCTTCCCCGGGGGGCGAAGCTTTCTTT CASSSSPGGEAFF
- TRBJ2-7 TRBD1 TRBV11-2 TGTGCCAGCAGCTCCGAAGGGACAGGTACCTCCTACGAGCAGTACTTC CASSSEGTGTSYEQYF
- TRBJ2-2 - TRBV29-1 TGCAGCGTTGCATTGGGCACCGGGGAGCTGTTTTTT CSVALGTGELFF
- TRBJ2-1 - TRBV29-1 TGCAGCGTTGAAGCAGGGTACAATGAGCAGTTCTTC CSVEAGYNEQFF
- TRBJ2-2 - TRBV7-7 TGTGCTAGCAGCCCGGGGGGGGAGCTGTTTTTT CASSPGGELFF
once TRBJ2-7 - TRBV29-1 TGCAGCTTCTACTACTACTACTACGAGCAGTACTTC CSFYYYYYEQYF
- TRBJ2-7 TRBD1 TRBV7-9 TGTGCCAGCAGCTTAGTATGGGGACAGGCGTCCTACGAGCAGTACTTC CASSLVWGQASYEQYF
- TRBJ2-5 - TRBV9 TGTGCCAGCAGTGTAGAGAATCGGCGAGAGGAGACCCAGTACTTC CASSVENRREETQYF
- TRBJ1-4 TRBD1 TRBV7-9 TGTGCCAGCAGCTCCGCGGGACAGTATAATTCCGTTTCGGAAGAAAAACTGTTTTTT CASSSAGQYNSVSEEKLFF
- TRBJ2-7 TRBD2 TRBV5-1 TGCGCCAGCAGCTTTGGACTAGCGGGAACATACGAGCAGTACTTC CASSFGLAGTYEQYF
once TRBJ2-2 TRBD1 TRBV7-6 TGTGCCAGCAGCTTAGGGGACAGGGGGCCCGGGGAGCTGTTTTTT CASSLGDRGPGELFF
- TRBJ2-2 - TRBV5-1 TGCGCCAGCAGCTTTGTGGGGGCCGGGGAGCTGTTTTTT CASSFVGAGELFF
- TRBJ2-7 - TRBV19 TGTGCCAGTAGTCCAGGACAAGCCTACGAGCAGTACTTC CASSPGQAYEQYF
- TRBJ1-2 TRBD1 TRBV5-1 TGCGCCAGCAGCCAAGACAGGGAAAGAAGGGCTGGCTACACCTTC CASSQDRERRAGYTF
- TRBJ2-7 TRBD1 TRBV6-1 TGTGCCAGCAGTGACAGGGGGCCCGAGCAGTACTTC CASSDRGPEQYF
few TRBJ2-1 - TRBV5-1 TGCGCCAGCAGCTTGGCAGCGTCCGGTGAGCAGTTCTTC CASSLAASGEQFF
- TRBJ1-3 - TRBV30 TGTGCCTGGATGGAGGACACCATATATTTT CAWMEDTIYF
- TRBJ2-1 - TRBV30 TGTGCCTGGCTACCCAATATGGGCTGGCGCTCCTACAATGAGCAGTTCTTC CAWLPNMGWRSYNEQFF
- TRBJ1-2 TRBD1 TRBV27 TGTGCCAGCAGCACGGGACAGGGGGCTATGGGCTACACCTTC CASSTGQGAMGYTF